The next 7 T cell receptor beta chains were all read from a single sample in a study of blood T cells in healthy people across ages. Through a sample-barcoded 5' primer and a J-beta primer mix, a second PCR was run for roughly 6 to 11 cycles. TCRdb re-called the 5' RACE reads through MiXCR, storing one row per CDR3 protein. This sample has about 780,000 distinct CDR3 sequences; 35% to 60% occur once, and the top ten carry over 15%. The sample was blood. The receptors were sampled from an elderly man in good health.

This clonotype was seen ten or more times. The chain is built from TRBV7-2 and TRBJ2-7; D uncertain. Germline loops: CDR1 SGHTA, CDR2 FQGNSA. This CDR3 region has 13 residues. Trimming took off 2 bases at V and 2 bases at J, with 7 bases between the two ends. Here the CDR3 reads CASSLNSAYEQYF. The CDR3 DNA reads TGTGCCAGCAGCTTAAACAGTGCCTACGAGCAGTACTTC.

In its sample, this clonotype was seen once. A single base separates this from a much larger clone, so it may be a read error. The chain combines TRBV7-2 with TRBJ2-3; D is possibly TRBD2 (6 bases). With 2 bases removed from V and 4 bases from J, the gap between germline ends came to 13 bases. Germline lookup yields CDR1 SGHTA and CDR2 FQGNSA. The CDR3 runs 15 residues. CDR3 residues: CASSLIDGGPDTQYF. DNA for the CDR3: TGTGCCAGCAGCTTAATAGACGGGGGTCCAGATACGCAGTATTTT.

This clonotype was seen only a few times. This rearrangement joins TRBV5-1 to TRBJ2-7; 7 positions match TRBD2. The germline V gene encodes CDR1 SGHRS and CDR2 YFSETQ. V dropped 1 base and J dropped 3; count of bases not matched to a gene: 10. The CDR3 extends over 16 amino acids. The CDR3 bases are TGCGCCAGCAGCTTGTCTAGCGGTCGTTTCCTCTACGAGCAGTACTTC. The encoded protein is CASSLSSGRFLYEQYF.

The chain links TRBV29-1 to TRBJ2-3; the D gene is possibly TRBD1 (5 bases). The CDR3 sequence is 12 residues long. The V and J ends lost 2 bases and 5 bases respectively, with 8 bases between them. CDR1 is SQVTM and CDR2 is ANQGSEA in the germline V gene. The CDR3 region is CSVEQGLDTQYF. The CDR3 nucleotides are TGCAGCGTTGAACAGGGATTAGATACGCAGTATTTT.

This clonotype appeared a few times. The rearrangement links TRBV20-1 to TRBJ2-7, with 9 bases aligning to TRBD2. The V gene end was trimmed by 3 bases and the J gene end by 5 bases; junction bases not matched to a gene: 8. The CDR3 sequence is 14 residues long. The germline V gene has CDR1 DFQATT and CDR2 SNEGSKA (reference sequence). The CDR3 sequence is CSASAGGPTHEQYF. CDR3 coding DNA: TGCAGTGCTAGTGCGGGAGGGCCGACCCACGAGCAGTACTTC.

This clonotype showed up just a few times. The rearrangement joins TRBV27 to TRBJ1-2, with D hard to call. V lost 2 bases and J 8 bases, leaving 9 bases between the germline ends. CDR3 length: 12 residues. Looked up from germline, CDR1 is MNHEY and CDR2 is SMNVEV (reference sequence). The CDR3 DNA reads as TGTGCCAGCAGTTTAACTGGGTTCGGCTACACCTTC. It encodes CASSLTGFGYTF.

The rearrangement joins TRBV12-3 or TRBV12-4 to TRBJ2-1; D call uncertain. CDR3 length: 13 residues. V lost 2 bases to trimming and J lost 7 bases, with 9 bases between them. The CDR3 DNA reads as TGTGCCAGCAGTTTATCCAGGCTTAATGAGCAGTTCTTC. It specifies CASSLSRLNEQFF.